These T cell receptor beta chains were read from a single sample in a study of shared clonotypes between healthy human individuals. Clones were read by immunoSEQ multiplex PCR, and TCRdb kept only the in-frame ones, dropping some. The table includes 400,000 to 500,000 clones, around 80% detected once. The sequencing sample was made of PBMCs. The receptors were sampled from a woman between 40 and 55 years old in good health. Some clones in this sample may be carry-over from other donors' samples. Each CDR3 is given with its conserved first and last residue. D genes are given only for firm matches. Clone sizes are given selectively: once, few, many, or a class where the clone is expanded.

cdr3_nt cdr3_aa j_call d_call clone_size v_call
TGTGCCAGCAGTTCTTACGAAGCTTTCTTT CASSSYEAFF TRBJ1-1 . . TRBV28
TGTGCCAGCAGCAAGAGCCCCCTTTGGTTCAGGACCATCCTAGCCTCCTACGAGCAGTACTTC CASSKSPLWFRTILASYEQYF TRBJ2-7 . . TRBV7-3
TGTGCTAGTGGCCTAGGGGGCCGGCGGAATCAGTACTTC CASGLGGRRNQYF TRBJ2-7 TRBD1 few TRBV12-5
TGCGCCAGCAGCCAAGATCTCCAGTCCTACGAGCAGTACTTC CASSQDLQSYEQYF TRBJ2-7 . . TRBV4-3
TGTGCCAGCAGCTTAGAGTTCTGGCGGGAGGGGTCAGATACGCAGTATTTT CASSLEFWREGSDTQYF TRBJ2-3 TRBD2 few TRBV7-6
TGTGCCAGCAGCCCCTTAGTAGGGGTCCCAGATACGCAGTATTTT CASSPLVGVPDTQYF TRBJ2-3 . once TRBV7-2
TGTGCCAGCAGCTCGACAGGGGACGCGATGAGGTACGAGCAGTACTTC CASSSTGDAMRYEQYF TRBJ2-7 TRBD1 . TRBV5-5
TGTGCCTGGAGTGACAGTTACAATCAGCCCCAGCATTTT CAWSDSYNQPQHF TRBJ1-5 . . TRBV30
TGTGCCAGCAGCCCTATGGGTAGCGGGAGCCCCTACGAGCAGTACTTC CASSPMGSGSPYEQYF TRBJ2-7 TRBD2 . TRBV7-6
TGTGCCAGCAGCTCACAGGGGAACACTGAAGCTTTCTTT CASSSQGNTEAFF TRBJ1-1 . . TRBV7-3
TGTGCCAGTAGTATTTCGGTACACAACTCTGGGGCCAACGTCCTGACTTTC CASSISVHNSGANVLTF TRBJ2-6 . . TRBV19
TGCAGTGCGCGGACCAACAATGAGCAGTTCTTC CSARTNNEQFF TRBJ2-1 . . TRBV20-1
TGTGCCAGCAGAGGGGACCGTGGTGCAACTAATGAAAAACTGTTTTTT CASRGDRGATNEKLFF TRBJ1-4 . . TRBV2
TGTGCCGGCTCCAAGGGGACTAGCGGCAGAGAGCAGTACTTC CAGSKGTSGREQYF TRBJ2-7 TRBD2 . TRBV2
TGTGCCAGCAGCTTAGGCCCCACTGAAGCTTTCTTT CASSLGPTEAFF TRBJ1-1 . few TRBV11-2
TGCGCCAGCACCCTGGCGGGGAACACTGAAGCTTTCTTT CASTLAGNTEAFF TRBJ1-1 . . TRBV10-2
TGTGCCAGCAGCACGACACGGGGGGGGCGGGAGGCCCCTGTAAATGAGCAGTTCTTC CASSTTRGGREAPVNEQFF TRBJ2-1 TRBD2 . TRBV7-8